By share, the clone carrying this T cell receptor beta chain counts as medium-sized. The data belong to a study of immune heterogeneity within non-small cell lung tumors. Multiplex PCR amplified TCR beta CDR3 with 32 V and 13 J primers. TCRdb reprocessed the multiplex PCR reads with MiXCR, giving one entry per CDR3 protein. This table has just under 3,000 distinct CDR3 sequences, 20% to 30% appearing once. Template came from bulk tumor genomic DNA, at approximately 600 ng per sample. Several biopsies were spaced far apart within each primary tumor and obtained as surgery took place. Their non-small cell lung cancer was newly diagnosed and untreated, and the patients underwent curative surgery. The CDR3 covers 13 residues. Looked up from germline, CDR1 is GTSNPN and CDR2 is SVGIG (reference sequence). Trimming took 0 bases from V and 7 from J, leaving 13 bases between them.

This clonotype was sampled from a female donor with non-small cell lung cancer. The source material was lung tumor tissue. The chain recombines TRBV30 with TRBJ2-7; D is possibly TRBD2 (6 bases). The CDR3 DNA reads as TGTGCCTGGAGTGTGGGTACTGGGGGGGAGCAGTACTTC. Amino acid sequence: CAWSVGTGGEQYF.